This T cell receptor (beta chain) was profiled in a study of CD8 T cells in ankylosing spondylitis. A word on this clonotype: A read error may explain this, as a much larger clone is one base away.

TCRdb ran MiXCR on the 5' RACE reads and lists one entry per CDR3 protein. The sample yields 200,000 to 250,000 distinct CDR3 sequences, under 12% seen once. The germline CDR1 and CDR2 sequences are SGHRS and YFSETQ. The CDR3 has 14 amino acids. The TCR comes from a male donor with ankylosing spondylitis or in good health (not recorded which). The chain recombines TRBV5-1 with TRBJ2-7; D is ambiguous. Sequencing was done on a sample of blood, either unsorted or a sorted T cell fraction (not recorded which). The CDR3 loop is CATQASGNSYAQYF. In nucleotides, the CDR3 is TGCGCCACCCAGGCGAGTGGGAACTCCTACGCGCAGTACTTC.